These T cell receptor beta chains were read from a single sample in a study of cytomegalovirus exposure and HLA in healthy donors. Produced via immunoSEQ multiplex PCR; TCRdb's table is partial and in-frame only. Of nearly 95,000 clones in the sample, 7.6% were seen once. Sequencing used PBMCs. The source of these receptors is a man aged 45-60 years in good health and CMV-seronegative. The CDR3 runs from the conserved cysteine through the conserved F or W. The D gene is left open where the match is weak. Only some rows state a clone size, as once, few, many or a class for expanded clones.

cdr3_aa: CASSISGGVYEQFF
cdr3_nt: TGTGCCAGCAGTATTAGCGGGGGGGTGTATGAGCAGTTCTTC
d_call: TRBD2
v_call: TRBV28
clone_size: -
j_call: TRBJ2-1

cdr3_aa: CASSVTPGDTGEQYF
cdr3_nt: TGTGCCAGCAGCGTAACCCCCGGAGACACGGGGGAGCAGTACTTC
d_call: -
v_call: TRBV9
clone_size: -
j_call: TRBJ2-7

cdr3_aa: CASSLATGPYNEQFF
cdr3_nt: TGTGCCAGCAGCCTTGCGACAGGGCCCTACAATGAGCAGTTCTTC
d_call: TRBD1
v_call: TRBV5-4
clone_size: few
j_call: TRBJ2-1

cdr3_aa: CASSVGAGGETQYF
cdr3_nt: TGTGCCAGCAGCGTAGGGGCAGGGGGAGAGACCCAGTACTTC
d_call: TRBD1
v_call: TRBV9
clone_size: -
j_call: TRBJ2-5

cdr3_aa: CASSMETSDDTQYF
cdr3_nt: TGTGCCAGTAGTATGGAGACTAGCGATGATACGCAGTATTTT
d_call: TRBD2
v_call: TRBV19
clone_size: few
j_call: TRBJ2-3

cdr3_aa: CASSRGGGNEQFF
cdr3_nt: TGTGCCAGCAGCCGAGGGGGGGGCAATGAGCAGTTCTTC
d_call: -
v_call: TRBV7-3
clone_size: few
j_call: TRBJ2-1

cdr3_aa: CASRSISDTQYF
cdr3_nt: TGTGCCAGCAGATCTATATCAGATACGCAGTATTTT
d_call: -
v_call: TRBV27
clone_size: few
j_call: TRBJ2-3

cdr3_aa: CASSWQGATTEAFF
cdr3_nt: TGCGCCAGCAGCTGGCAGGGGGCGACCACTGAAGCTTTCTTT
d_call: TRBD1
v_call: TRBV5-1
clone_size: -
j_call: TRBJ1-1

cdr3_aa: CATRALDRGFYTEAFF
cdr3_nt: TGTGCCACCAGAGCCTTAGACAGGGGGTTTTACACTGAAGCTTTCTTT
d_call: TRBD1
v_call: TRBV15
clone_size: -
j_call: TRBJ1-1

cdr3_aa: CASSVGLAGGNEQFF
cdr3_nt: TGTGCCAGCAGCGTAGGGCTAGCGGGAGGGAATGAGCAGTTCTTC
d_call: TRBD2
v_call: TRBV9
clone_size: -
j_call: TRBJ2-1

cdr3_aa: CASRLSLGGGLNTEAFF
cdr3_nt: TGTGCCAGCAGACTCAGCCTCGGAGGGGGCTTGAACACTGAAGCTTTCTTT
d_call: TRBD1
v_call: TRBV5-6
clone_size: few
j_call: TRBJ1-1

cdr3_aa: CASSPTGVSSPLHF
cdr3_nt: TGTGCCAGCAGCCCAACAGGGGTTTCTTCACCCCTCCACTTT
d_call: TRBD1
v_call: TRBV14
clone_size: few
j_call: TRBJ1-6

cdr3_aa: CASGSSGEGLAYNEQFF
cdr3_nt: TGTGCTAGTGGTTCCTCAGGGGAAGGGCTCGCCTACAATGAGCAGTTCTTC
d_call: -
v_call: TRBV12-5
clone_size: few
j_call: TRBJ2-1

cdr3_aa: CATQRAGYPYEQYF
cdr3_nt: TGTGCCACCCAAAGAGCGGGTTACCCCTACGAGCAGTACTTC
d_call: -
v_call: TRBV6-1
clone_size: few
j_call: TRBJ2-7

cdr3_aa: CASSYSTSGTYEQYF
cdr3_nt: TGTGCCAGCAGTTACTCGACTAGCGGTACCTACGAGCAGTACTTC
d_call: TRBD2
v_call: TRBV6-5
clone_size: -
j_call: TRBJ2-7

cdr3_aa: CASSEKDRATYEQYF
cdr3_nt: TGTGCCAGCAGTGAAAAGGACAGGGCCACCTACGAGCAGTACTTC
d_call: TRBD1
v_call: TRBV6-1
clone_size: few
j_call: TRBJ2-7

cdr3_aa: CASSLLRNNEQFF
cdr3_nt: TGTGCCAGCAGCTTGCTCAGAAACAATGAGCAGTTCTTC
d_call: -
v_call: TRBV5-5
clone_size: -
j_call: TRBJ2-1

cdr3_aa: CASSPRDYQETQYF
cdr3_nt: TGTGCCAGCAGCCCCCGGGACTACCAAGAGACCCAGTACTTC
d_call: -
v_call: TRBV14
clone_size: few
j_call: TRBJ2-5

cdr3_aa: CASSARGSHEQYF
cdr3_nt: TGTGCCAGCAGCGCACGGGGGTCCCACGAGCAGTACTTC
d_call: -
v_call: TRBV5-4
clone_size: -
j_call: TRBJ2-7

cdr3_aa: CASRYRVFDEQYF
cdr3_nt: TGTGCCAGCAGGTACAGGGTTTTCGACGAGCAGTACTTC
d_call: -
v_call: TRBV28
clone_size: -
j_call: TRBJ2-7

cdr3_aa: CASSAAGTGLLVGYTF
cdr3_nt: TGTGCCAGCAGTGCCGCCGGGACAGGGTTGCTAGTTGGCTACACCTTC
d_call: TRBD1
v_call: TRBV27
clone_size: -
j_call: TRBJ1-2

cdr3_aa: CSVEIRGAYGYTF
cdr3_nt: TGCAGCGTTGAAATTCGGGGGGCGTATGGCTACACCTTC
d_call: -
v_call: TRBV29-1
clone_size: few
j_call: TRBJ1-2

cdr3_aa: CASRSTGSAEAFF
cdr3_nt: TGTGCCAGCAGATCAACAGGGTCTGCTGAAGCTTTCTTT
d_call: -
v_call: TRBV6-5
clone_size: few
j_call: TRBJ1-1

cdr3_aa: CASSPTGTQGKTQYF
cdr3_nt: TGTGCCAGTAGCCCGACCGGGACACAGGGGAAAACCCAGTACTTC
d_call: TRBD1
v_call: TRBV19
clone_size: -
j_call: TRBJ2-5

cdr3_aa: CASSLAGDSYEQYF
cdr3_nt: TGTGCCAGCAGCTTGGCAGGGGACTCCTACGAGCAGTACTTC
d_call: -
v_call: TRBV5-4
clone_size: few
j_call: TRBJ2-7

cdr3_aa: CASSLEGDVGRRNTIYF
cdr3_nt: TGTGCCAGCAGCTTAGAGGGGGACGTTGGCCGGAGAAACACCATATATTTT
d_call: -
v_call: TRBV7-9
clone_size: few
j_call: TRBJ1-3

cdr3_aa: CASSPSGSGNTIYF
cdr3_nt: TGTGCCAGCAGCCCCTCGGGGTCTGGAAACACCATATATTTT
d_call: -
v_call: TRBV6-5
clone_size: few
j_call: TRBJ1-3

cdr3_aa: CASSLGLAGGRGTDTQYF
cdr3_nt: TGTGCCAGCAGCTTAGGACTAGCGGGAGGGCGTGGCACAGATACGCAGTATTTT
d_call: TRBD2
v_call: TRBV7-8
clone_size: -
j_call: TRBJ2-3

cdr3_aa: CASSEQGYEQYF
cdr3_nt: TGTGCCAGCAGTGAACAGGGCTACGAGCAGTACTTC
d_call: -
v_call: TRBV2
clone_size: -
j_call: TRBJ2-7

cdr3_aa: CASSNFDRMGGMYSSTDTQYF
cdr3_nt: TGTGCCAGCAGCAACTTTGACCGGATGGGGGGTATGTATTCTAGCACAGATACGCAGTATTTT
d_call: -
v_call: TRBV21-1
clone_size: few
j_call: TRBJ2-3

cdr3_aa: CASSSLVGTHFSEQYF
cdr3_nt: TGTGCCAGCAGCTCCTTAGTGGGGACTCATTTCTCCGAGCAGTACTTC
d_call: -
v_call: TRBV7-2
clone_size: -
j_call: TRBJ2-7

cdr3_aa: CASGPAGDYYEQYF
cdr3_nt: TGTGCCAGCGGACCAGCGGGAGACTACTACGAGCAGTACTTC
d_call: TRBD2
v_call: TRBV28
clone_size: -
j_call: TRBJ2-7